The 4 T cell receptor beta chains listed next were all sequenced from one sample in a study of OX40 agonist ivuxolimab in advanced cancers. Generated by immunoSEQ multiplex PCR, the TCRdb table keeps only in-frame clones and is missing some. Among 92,000 or so clones, about nine tenths were seen once, and the ten largest hold around 7%. This specimen consisted of CD4+ or CD8+ T cells sorted from blood, obtained in a trial of the OX40 agonist ivuxolimab. All receptors derive from an adult with an advanced solid tumor such as melanoma, head and neck, liver or kidney cancer.

The chain recombines TRBV9 with TRBJ2-2; tentatively, D is TRBD1 or TRBD2 (5 bases each). Germline V lookup: CDR1 SGDLS, CDR2 YYNGEE. The CDR3 covers 13 residues. The ends were cut back, 4 bases at V and 5 bases at J, with 9 bases in the middle. The CDR3 reads CASSSEGTGELFF. CDR3 in DNA: TGTGCCAGCAGCTCCGAGGGGACCGGGGAGCTGTTTTTT.

The CDR3 loop is CASSPDRAPYGYTF. The CDR3 bases are TGTGCCAGCAGCCCGGACAGGGCCCCATATGGCTACACCTTC. The rearrangement joins TRBV7-9 to TRBJ1-2; 8 positions match TRBD1. This CDR3 has 14 residues. Losses at the gene ends were 5 bases for V and 5 bases for J; bases not matched to a gene: 7. The germline V gene has CDR1 SEHNR and CDR2 FQNEAQ (reference sequence).

This rearrangement joins TRBV7-9 to TRBJ1-4; D is perhaps TRBD1 (5 bases). This CDR3 contains 14 residues. The V end lost 6 bases, the J end lost 3 bases, and 11 bases lay between the germline ends. The germline gives CDR1 SEHNR, CDR2 FQNEAQ (reference sequence). The CDR3 DNA follows: TGTGCCAGCAGTCTCGTGGGGGCTAATGAAAAACTGTTTTTT. Protein sequence: CASSLVGANEKLFF.

The gene calls are TRBV7-9 and TRBJ2-7, with 7 bases that match TRBD1. Germline values: CDR1 SEHNR, CDR2 FQNEAQ (reference sequence). The CDR3 has 16 residues. The junction had 11 bases not matched to a gene; V was cut back by 5 bases and J by 1 base. CDR3 nucleotide sequence: TGTGCCAGCAGCGAAAGGGACAGCGCACGATCCTACGAGCAGTACTTC. This sequence encodes CASSERDSARSYEQYF.